This TCR beta chain was profiled in a study of T cell responses to AZD1222 COVID-19 vaccine. The study's findings and limits: Spike-specific TCR breadth and depth grew following two AZD1222 doses. Nearly half of spike-specific TCRs reportedly target variant regions that are unmutated in the B.1.351 and B.1.1.7 variants. Seropositivity was recorded at baseline in only 6 or 7 AZD1222 recipients. Clonal diversity was possibly underestimated; the donors were predominantly white British and more often female.

The table lists this clone with a count of one. The antigen remains undetermined. Produced via immunoSEQ multiplex PCR; TCRdb's table is partial and in-frame only. This sample yields under 150,000 clones, of which over 75% are seen a single time; under 20% belongs to the top ten. Sequenced material: peripheral blood, taken on day 0 of MenACWY control vaccination. The receptor comes from an adult in good health.

CDR3 amino acids: CASSLQGYNEQFF. In DNA form, the CDR3 reads TGTGCCAGCAGTCTACAGGGGTACAATGAGCAGTTCTTC. The gene calls are TRBV12-3 or TRBV12-4 and TRBJ2-1; 7 nucleotides agree with TRBD1. The CDR3 extends over 13 amino acids. The ends lost 5 bases at V and 4 bases at J; junction bases unmatched: 2.